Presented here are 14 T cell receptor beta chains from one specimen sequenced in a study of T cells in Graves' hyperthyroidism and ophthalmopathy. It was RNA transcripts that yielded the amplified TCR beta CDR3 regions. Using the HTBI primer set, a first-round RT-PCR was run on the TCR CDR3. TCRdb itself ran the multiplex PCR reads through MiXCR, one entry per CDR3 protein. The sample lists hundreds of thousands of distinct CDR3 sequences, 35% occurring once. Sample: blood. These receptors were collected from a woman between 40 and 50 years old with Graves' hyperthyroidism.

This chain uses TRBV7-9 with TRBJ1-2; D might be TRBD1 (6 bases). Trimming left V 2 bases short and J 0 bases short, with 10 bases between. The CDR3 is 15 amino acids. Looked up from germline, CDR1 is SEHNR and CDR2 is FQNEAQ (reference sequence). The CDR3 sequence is CASSLIGGANYGYTF. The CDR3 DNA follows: TGTGCCAGCAGCTTAATAGGGGGAGCTAACTATGGCTACACCTTC.

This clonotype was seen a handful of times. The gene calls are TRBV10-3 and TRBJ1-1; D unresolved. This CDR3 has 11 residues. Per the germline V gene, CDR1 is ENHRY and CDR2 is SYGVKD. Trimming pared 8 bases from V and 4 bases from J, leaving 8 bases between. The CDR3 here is CAIGVGTEAFF. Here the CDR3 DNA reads TGTGCCATCGGGGTAGGCACTGAAGCTTTCTTT.

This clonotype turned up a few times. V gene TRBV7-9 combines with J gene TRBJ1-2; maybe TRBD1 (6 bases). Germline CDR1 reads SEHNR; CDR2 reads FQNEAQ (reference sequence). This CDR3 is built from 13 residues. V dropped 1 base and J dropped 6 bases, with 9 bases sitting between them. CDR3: CASSLGGGHGYTF. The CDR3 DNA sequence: TGTGCCAGCAGCTTAGGGGGGGGCCATGGCTACACCTTC. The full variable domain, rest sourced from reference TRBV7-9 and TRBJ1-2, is DTGVSQNPRHKITKRGQNVTFRCDPISEHNRLYWYRQTLGQGPEFLTYFQNEAQLEKSRLLSDRFSAERPKGSFSTLEIQRTEQGDSAMYLCASSLGGGHGYTFGSGTRLTVV.

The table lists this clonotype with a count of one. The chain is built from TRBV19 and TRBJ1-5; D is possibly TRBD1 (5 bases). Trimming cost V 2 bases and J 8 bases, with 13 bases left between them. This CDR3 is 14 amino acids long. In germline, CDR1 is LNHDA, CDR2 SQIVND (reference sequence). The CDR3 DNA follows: TGTGCCAGTAGTATACCCCCCGGGGGTGAGCCCCAGCATTTT. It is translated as CASSIPPGGEPQHF.

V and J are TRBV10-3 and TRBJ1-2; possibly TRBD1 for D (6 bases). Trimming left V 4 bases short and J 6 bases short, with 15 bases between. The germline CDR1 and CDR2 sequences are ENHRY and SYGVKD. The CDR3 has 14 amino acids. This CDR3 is CAISAASGADGYTF. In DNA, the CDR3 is TGTGCCATCAGTGCTGCCTCAGGGGCCGATGGCTACACCTTC.

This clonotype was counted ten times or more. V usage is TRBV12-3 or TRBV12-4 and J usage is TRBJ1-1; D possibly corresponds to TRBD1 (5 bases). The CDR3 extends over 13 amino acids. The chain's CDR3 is CASGLTVNTEAFF. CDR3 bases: TGTGCTAGTGGTTTGACAGTGAACACTGAAGCTTTCTTT.

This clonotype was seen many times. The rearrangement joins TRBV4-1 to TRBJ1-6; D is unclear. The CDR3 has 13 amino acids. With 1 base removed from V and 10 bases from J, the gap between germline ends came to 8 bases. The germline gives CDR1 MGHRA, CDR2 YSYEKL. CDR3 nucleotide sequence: TGCGCCAGCAGCCAAGGATTACGCTCACCCCTCCACTTT. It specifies CASSQGLRSPLHF.

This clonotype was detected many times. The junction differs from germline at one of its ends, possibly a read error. CDR3 sequence reads: CASSRQGGNQPQHF. The CDR3 DNA reads as TGTGCCAGCAGCAGACAGGGTGGGAATCAGCCCCAGCATTTT. The V call is TRBV4-1, the J call TRBJ1-5, with 7 nucleotides matching TRBD1. The germline V gene encodes CDR1 MGHRA and CDR2 YSYEKL. This CDR3 has 14 amino acids.

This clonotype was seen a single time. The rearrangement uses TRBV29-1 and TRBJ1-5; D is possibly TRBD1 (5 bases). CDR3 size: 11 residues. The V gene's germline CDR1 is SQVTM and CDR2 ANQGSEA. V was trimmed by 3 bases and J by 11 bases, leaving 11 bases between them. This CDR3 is CSVDRGETQHF. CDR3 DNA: TGCAGCGTTGACCGGGGGGAGACCCAGCATTTT. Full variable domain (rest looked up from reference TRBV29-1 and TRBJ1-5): SAVISQKPSRDICQRGTSLTIQCQVDSQVTMMFWYRQQPGQSLTLIATANQGSEATYESGFVIDKFPISRPNLTFSTLTVSNMSPEDSSIYLCSVDRGETQHFGDGTRLSIL.

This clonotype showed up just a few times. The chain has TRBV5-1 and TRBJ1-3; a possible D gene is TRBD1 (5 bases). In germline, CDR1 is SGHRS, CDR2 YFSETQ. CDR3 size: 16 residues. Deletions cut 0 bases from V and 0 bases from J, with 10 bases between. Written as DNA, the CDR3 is TGCGCCAGCAGCTTGGCTGGGGACTCCTCTGGAAACACCATATATTTT. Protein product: CASSLAGDSSGNTIYF.

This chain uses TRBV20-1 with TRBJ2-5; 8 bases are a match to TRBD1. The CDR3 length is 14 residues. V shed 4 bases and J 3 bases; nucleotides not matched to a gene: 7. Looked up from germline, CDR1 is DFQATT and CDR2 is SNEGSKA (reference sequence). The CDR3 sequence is CSAMGTGGKETQYF. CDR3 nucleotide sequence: TGCAGTGCTATGGGGACAGGCGGCAAAGAGACCCAGTACTTC.

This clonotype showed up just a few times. CDR3 amino acids: CASSLGPGPYQETQYF. The CDR3 coding sequence is TGTGCCAGCAGCTTGGGCCCAGGGCCATACCAAGAGACCCAGTACTTC. The rearrangement joins TRBV5-4 to TRBJ2-5, with D perhaps matching TRBD1 (5 bases). The ends were cut back, 0 bases at V and 0 bases at J, with 12 bases in the middle. CDR1 is SGHNT, CDR2 YYREEE, per germline (reference sequence). CDR3 size: 16 residues.

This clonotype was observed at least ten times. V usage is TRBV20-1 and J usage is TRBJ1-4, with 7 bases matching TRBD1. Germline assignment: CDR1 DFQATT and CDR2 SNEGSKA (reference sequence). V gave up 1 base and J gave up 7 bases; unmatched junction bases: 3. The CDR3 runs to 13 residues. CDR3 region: CSARVQGGEKLFF. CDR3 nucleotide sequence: TGCAGTGCTAGAGTGCAGGGGGGTGAAAAACTGTTTTTT.

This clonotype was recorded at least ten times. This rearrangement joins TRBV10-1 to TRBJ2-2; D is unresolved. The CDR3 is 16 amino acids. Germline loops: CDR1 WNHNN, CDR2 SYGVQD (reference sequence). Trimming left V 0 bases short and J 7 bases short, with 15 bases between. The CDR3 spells CASSESNYAGLGELFF. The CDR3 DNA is TGCGCCAGCAGTGAGTCGAATTACGCAGGCCTCGGGGAGCTGTTTTTT.